This TCR beta chain was found in a study of blood T cell repertoires in COVID-19. Whole-study context: The United States, Italy and Spain supplied acute and convalescent COVID-19 samples. Nucleic acid was either cDNA or gDNA, and it came from T cells, B-cell-depleted T cells, or PBMCs.

In the authors' methods: Reference gene primer amplification in the assay estimated nucleated cell counts. Produced via immunoSEQ multiplex PCR; TCRdb's table is partial and in-frame only. D and trimming come from the DNA, and the V and J calls and clone size come from that table. This repertoire shows 100,000 to 120,000 clones, about 85% found once; its top ten account for about 5%. The CDR3 length is 17 residues. After removal of 6 bases from V and 3 bases from J, the junction contained 12 bases not matched to a gene. The sequence was collected from a human donor in a cohort sampled during active COVID-19. This chain joins TRBV23-1 and TRBJ2-7; 12 bases map to TRBD1. TRBV23-1 is an ORF; its function is uncertain. Sequenced input: peripheral blood. The CDR3 region has the DNA TGCGCCAGCAGGACACAATATCGGGACAGGGGGCTCTACGAGCAGTACTTC. This codes for CASRTQYRDRGLYEQYF.